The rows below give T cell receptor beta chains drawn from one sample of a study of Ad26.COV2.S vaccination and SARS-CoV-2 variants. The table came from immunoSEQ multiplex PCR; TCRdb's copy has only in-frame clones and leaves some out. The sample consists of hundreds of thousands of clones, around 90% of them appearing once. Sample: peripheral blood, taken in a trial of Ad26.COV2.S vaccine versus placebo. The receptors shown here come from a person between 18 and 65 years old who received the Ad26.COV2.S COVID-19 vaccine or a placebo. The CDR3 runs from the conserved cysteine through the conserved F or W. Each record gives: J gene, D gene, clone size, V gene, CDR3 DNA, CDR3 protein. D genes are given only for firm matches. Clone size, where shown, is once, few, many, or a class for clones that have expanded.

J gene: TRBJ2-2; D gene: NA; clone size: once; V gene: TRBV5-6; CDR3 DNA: TGTGCCAGCAGCTCAGTATTTTTTAGTACCGGGGAGCTGTTTTTT; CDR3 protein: CASSSVFFSTGELFF
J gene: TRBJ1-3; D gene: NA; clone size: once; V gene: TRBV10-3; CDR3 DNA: TGTGCCATCAGTGAGACCCAGCACTCTGGAAACACCATATATTTT; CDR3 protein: CAISETQHSGNTIYF
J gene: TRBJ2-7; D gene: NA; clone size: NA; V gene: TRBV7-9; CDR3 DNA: TGTGCCAGCAGCCAGGGGAGATACGAGCAGTACTTC; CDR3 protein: CASSQGRYEQYF
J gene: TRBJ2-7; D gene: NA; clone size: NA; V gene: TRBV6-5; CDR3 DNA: TGTGCCAGCAGTCCAATAAGACCCAGTGGCGAGCAGTACTTC; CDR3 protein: CASSPIRPSGEQYF
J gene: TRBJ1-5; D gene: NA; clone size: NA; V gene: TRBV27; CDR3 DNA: TGTGCCAGCAGCTCTAAACAGGGCCACGGCAATCAGCCCCAGCATTTT; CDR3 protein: CASSSKQGHGNQPQHF
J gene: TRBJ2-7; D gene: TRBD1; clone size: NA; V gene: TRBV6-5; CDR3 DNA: TGTGCCAGCAGAAGGCGGGACAGGGGTTATTTCGAGCAGTACTTC; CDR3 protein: CASRRRDRGYFEQYF
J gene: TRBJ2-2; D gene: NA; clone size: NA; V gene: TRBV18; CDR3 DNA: TGTGCCAGCTCACCGCGGGGGCAGGCTAACACCGGGGAGCTGTTTTTT; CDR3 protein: CASSPRGQANTGELFF
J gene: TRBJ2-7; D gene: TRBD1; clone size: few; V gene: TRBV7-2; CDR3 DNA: TGTGCCAGCAGCCGCCGACAGGGGAACGTCAACGAGCAGTACTTC; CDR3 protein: CASSRRQGNVNEQYF
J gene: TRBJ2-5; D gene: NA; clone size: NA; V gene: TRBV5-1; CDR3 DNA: TGCGCCAGCAGCTTGGGTCAGCCTCCGGAGACCCAGTACTTC; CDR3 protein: CASSLGQPPETQYF
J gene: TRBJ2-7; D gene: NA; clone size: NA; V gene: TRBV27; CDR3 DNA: TGTGCCAGCAGCCCTCCGACAACTCGAAACCCGGGCGAGCAGTACTTC; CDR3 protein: CASSPPTTRNPGEQYF
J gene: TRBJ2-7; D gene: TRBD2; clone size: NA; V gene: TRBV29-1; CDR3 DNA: TGCAGTGCTATCTCTAGGACTAGCGGCTCCTACGAGCAGTACTTC; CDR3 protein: CSAISRTSGSYEQYF
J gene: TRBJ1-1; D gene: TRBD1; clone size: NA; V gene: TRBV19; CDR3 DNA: TGTGCCAGTAGTAGACAGGGGAACACTGAAGCTTTCTTT; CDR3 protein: CASSRQGNTEAFF
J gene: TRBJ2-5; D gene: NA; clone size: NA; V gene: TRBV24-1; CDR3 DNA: TGTGCCACCAGCGCGTGGGGCCAAGAGACCCAGTACTTC; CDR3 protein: CATSAWGQETQYF
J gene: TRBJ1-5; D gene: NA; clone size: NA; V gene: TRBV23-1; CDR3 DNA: TGCGCCAGCGGCCCGGGGGATAGCAATCAGCCCCAGCATTTT; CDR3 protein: CASGPGDSNQPQHF
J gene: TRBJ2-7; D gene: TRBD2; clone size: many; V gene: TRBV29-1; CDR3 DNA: TGCAGCGCCTCAGGACTAGCGGGTATTTACGAGCAGTACTTC; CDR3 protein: CSASGLAGIYEQYF
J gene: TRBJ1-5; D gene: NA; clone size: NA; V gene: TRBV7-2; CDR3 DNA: TGTGCCAGCAGCTCGTCCATACAAGGGACGATGCCCCAGCATTTT; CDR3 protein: CASSSSIQGTMPQHF
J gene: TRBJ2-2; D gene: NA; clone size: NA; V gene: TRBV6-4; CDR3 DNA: TGTGCCAGCAGTGAGACGGGTAGCACCGGGGAGCTGTTTTTT; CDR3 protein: CASSETGSTGELFF
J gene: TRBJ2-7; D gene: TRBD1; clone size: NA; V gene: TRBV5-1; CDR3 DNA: TGCGCCAGCAGCTTGGAACCAGACAGGGCCTACGAGCAGTACTTC; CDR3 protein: CASSLEPDRAYEQYF
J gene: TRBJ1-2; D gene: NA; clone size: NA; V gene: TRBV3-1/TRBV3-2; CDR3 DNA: TGTGCCAGCAGCCGCGGGGAATTCGGCTACACCTTC; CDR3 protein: CASSRGEFGYTF
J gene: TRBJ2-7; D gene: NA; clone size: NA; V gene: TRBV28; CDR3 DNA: TGTGCCAGCAGTATACCCGGCAATGGGGACAACGAGCAGTACTTC; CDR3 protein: CASSIPGNGDNEQYF
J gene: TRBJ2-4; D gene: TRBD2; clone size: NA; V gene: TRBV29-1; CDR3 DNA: TGCAGCGCCCGGGGAGAGTTAGCGGGAGAGGGCAAAAACATTCAGTACTTC; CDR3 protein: CSARGELAGEGKNIQYF
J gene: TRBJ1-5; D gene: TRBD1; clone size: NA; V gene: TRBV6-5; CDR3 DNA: TGTGCCAGCTCTTACAGGGGACTTCAGCCCCAGCATTTT; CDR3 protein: CASSYRGLQPQHF
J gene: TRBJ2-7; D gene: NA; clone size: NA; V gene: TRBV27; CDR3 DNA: TGTGCCAGCAGTTCCCCCGATCGTCGGGAGCAGTACTTC; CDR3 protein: CASSSPDRREQYF
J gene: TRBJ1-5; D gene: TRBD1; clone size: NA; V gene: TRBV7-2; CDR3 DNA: TGTGCCAGCAGCTTCACAGGGGGCAACCAGCCCCAGCATTTT; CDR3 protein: CASSFTGGNQPQHF
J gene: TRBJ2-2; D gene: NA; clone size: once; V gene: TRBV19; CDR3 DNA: TGTGCCAGTAGTATTCGTGTGCCTTCGAACACCGGGGAGCTGTTTTTT; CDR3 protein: CASSIRVPSNTGELFF
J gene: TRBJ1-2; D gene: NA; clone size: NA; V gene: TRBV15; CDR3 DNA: TGTGCCACCAGCAGAGATTGGGCTGAATCTGGCGGCTACACCTTC; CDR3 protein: CATSRDWAESGGYTF
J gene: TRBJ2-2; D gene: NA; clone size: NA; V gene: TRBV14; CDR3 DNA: TGTGCCAGCAGCCGCCGTCGAGACTCTTCGGGAGAGCTGTTTTTT; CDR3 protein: CASSRRRDSSGELFF
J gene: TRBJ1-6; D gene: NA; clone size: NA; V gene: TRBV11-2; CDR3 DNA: TGTGCCAGCAGCTTAGCCTGGGGATCCTATAATTCACCCCTCCACTTT; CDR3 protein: CASSLAWGSYNSPLHF
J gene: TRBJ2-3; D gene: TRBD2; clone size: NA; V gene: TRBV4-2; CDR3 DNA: TGTGCCAGCAGCCAGTTGACTAGCGGGAACGCAGATACGCAGTATTTT; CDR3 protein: CASSQLTSGNADTQYF
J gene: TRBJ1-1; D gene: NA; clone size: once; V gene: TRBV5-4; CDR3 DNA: TGTGCCAGCAGCTTGTACGGGGGGGCTGAAGCTTTCTTT; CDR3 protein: CASSLYGGAEAFF
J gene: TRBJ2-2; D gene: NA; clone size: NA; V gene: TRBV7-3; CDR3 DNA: TGTGCCAGCAGCCAGGGCACCGGGGAGCTGTTTTTT; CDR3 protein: CASSQGTGELFF
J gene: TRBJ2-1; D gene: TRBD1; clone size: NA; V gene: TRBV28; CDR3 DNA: TGTGCCAGCAGCTGGGACAGGGTCTACAATGAGCAGTTCTTC; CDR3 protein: CASSWDRVYNEQFF
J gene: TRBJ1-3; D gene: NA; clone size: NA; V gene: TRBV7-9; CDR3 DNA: TGTGCCAGCAGCTCCCCGGTTAGGGCAACTGGAAACACCATATATTTT; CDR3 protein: CASSSPVRATGNTIYF
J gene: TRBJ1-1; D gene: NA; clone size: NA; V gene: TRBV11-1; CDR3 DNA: TGTGCCAGCAGCTTAGCGGGACCGAGGACTGAAGCTTTCTTT; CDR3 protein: CASSLAGPRTEAFF
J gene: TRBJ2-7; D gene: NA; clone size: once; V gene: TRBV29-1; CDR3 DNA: TGCAGTCTCCGGGACTCCACCTACGAGCAGTACTTC; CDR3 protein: CSLRDSTYEQYF
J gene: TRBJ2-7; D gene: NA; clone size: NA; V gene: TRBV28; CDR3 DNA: TGTGCCAGCAGTGTGAGCTACGAGCAGTACTTC; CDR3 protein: CASSVSYEQYF
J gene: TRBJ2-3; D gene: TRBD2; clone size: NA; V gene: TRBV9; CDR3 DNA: TGTGCCAGCAGCGCAAGCGGGGGGCACACAGATACGCAGTATTTT; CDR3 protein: CASSASGGHTDTQYF
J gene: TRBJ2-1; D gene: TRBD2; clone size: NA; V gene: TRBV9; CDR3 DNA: TGTGCCAGCAGCGACGGGCGGGAGGGTTGGAATGAGCAGTTCTTC; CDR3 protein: CASSDGREGWNEQFF
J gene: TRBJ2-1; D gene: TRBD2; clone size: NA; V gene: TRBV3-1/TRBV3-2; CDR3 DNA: TGTGCCAGCAGCCAATCACTCTCGGGGGGGCCCTACAATGAGCAGTTCTTC; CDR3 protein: CASSQSLSGGPYNEQFF
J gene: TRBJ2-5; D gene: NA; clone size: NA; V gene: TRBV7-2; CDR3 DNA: TGTGCCAGCAGCAGGGAGGTATTCGTGGAGACCCAGTACTTC; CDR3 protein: CASSREVFVETQYF
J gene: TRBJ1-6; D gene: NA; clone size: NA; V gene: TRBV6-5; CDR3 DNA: TGTGCCAGCAGTTCGGCGGAGCCCAATTCACCCCTCCACTTT; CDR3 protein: CASSSAEPNSPLHF
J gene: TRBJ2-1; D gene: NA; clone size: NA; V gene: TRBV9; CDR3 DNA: TGTGCCAGCAGCCCCCGGACTGGGCTCGGGAACAATGAGCAGTTCTTC; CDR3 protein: CASSPRTGLGNNEQFF
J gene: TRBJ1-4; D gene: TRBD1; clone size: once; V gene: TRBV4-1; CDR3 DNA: TGCGCCAGCAGCCAAGGGGACAGGGGAGGGACTAATGAAAAACTGTTTTTT; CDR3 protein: CASSQGDRGGTNEKLFF
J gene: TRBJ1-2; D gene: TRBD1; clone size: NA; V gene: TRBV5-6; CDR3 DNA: TGTGCCAGCAGCTTTGGGACAGGGAGGTATGAAGGCTACACCTTC; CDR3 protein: CASSFGTGRYEGYTF
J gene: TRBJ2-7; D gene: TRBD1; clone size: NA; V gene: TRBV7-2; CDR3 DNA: TGTGCCAGCAGCTTAGCAGGAGGGACAGGGGTCTACGAGCAGTACTTC; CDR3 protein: CASSLAGGTGVYEQYF
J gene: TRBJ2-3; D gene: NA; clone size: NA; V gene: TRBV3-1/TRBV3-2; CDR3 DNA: TGTGCCAGCAGCCCATCAGGGGGGGCGGGCACAGATACGCAGTATTTT; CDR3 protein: CASSPSGGAGTDTQYF